These 2 T cell receptor beta chains share one sample of origin, sequenced in a study (dated by TCRdb to about 2015). The library was built by means of 5' RACE. Sequencing instrument: Illumina MiSeq. TCRdb reworked the public reads: Q25 trimming with fastp, MiXCR clone assembly, productive beta chains retained. Under each unique CDR3 protein, matching rows form one entry showing the most common genes and DNA. The table for this sample lists tens of thousands of distinct CDR3 sequences; around 30% of them were counted only once. The top ten clones comprise less than 5% of the sample. Sequences were obtained from tumor-infiltrating memory CD4+ T cells sorted from the breast tumor. Per the publication, the cell subset or site label means: memory CD4+ T cells, CD4+CD45RO+CD25-. The origin of the receptors is a female donor with breast cancer.

This rearrangement joins TRBV7-3 to TRBJ2-1; the D gene is possibly TRBD2 (7 bases). V was trimmed by 2 bases and J by 7 bases, leaving 15 bases between them. Germline values: CDR1 SGHTA, CDR2 FQGTGA. CDR3 length: 15 residues. CDR3 in amino acids: CASSLDRGAYNEQFF. Here the CDR3 DNA reads TGTGCCAGCAGCTTAGATCGGGGGGCTTATAATGAGCAGTTCTTC.

This clonotype showed up just a few times. The chain joins TRBV5-1 to TRBJ2-5, with 8 bases identical to TRBD1. Germline V gene sequence: CDR1 SGHRS, CDR2 YFSETQ. The CDR3 has 14 amino acids. The V segment lost 1 base and the J segment 6 bases; nucleotides outside the gene matches: 5. The CDR3 DNA reads as TGCGCCAGCAGCTTGCAGGACAGGGAACAGACCCAGTACTTC. This encodes CASSLQDREQTQYF.